The 8 T cell receptor beta chains below come from one sample, sequenced in a study of CXCR3-negative and CXCR3-positive naive CD8 T cells. The authors prepared UMI-labeled TRB cDNA libraries by 5' RACE. TCRdb reprocessed the 5' RACE reads and keeps a single row for each CDR3 protein, giving no DNA. Recorded for this sample: 150,000 or so distinct CDR3 sequences. The sequencing input was naive CXCR3- CD8+ T cells from blood. This sample's subset: CD45RO-CCR7+CD27+CD95- naive CD8+ T cells lacking CXCR3 (TNR3-). The receptor source for this set is a human donor in good health. Some clones in this sample may be carry-over from other donors' samples.

V and J are TRBV2 and TRBJ2-1; TCRdb indicates TRBD1, and absent DNA this call remains unverified. This CDR3 region has 16 residues. CDR1 and CDR2 from the germline V gene are SNHLY and FYNNEI. The CDR3 loop is CASSESGVLSYNEQFF. Variable domain in full (rest from reference TRBV2 and TRBJ2-1): EPEVTQTPSHQVTQMGQEVILRCVPISNHLYFYWYRQILGQKVEFLVSFYNNEISEKSEIFDDQFSVERPDGSNFTLKIRSTKLEDSAMYFCASSESGVLSYNEQFFGPGTRLTVL.

The V gene is TRBV29-1, the J gene TRBJ1-2; TCRdb lists TRBD1, though no DNA is available to test this call. CDR1 SQVTM and CDR2 ANQGSEA come from the germline V gene. CDR3 size: 17 residues. The CDR3 region is CSVEEPGQFMSNYGYTF.

This chain uses TRBV5-1 with TRBJ2-7; TCRdb reports TRBD1, a call that lacks DNA to check it against. This CDR3 spans 13 amino acids. The germline CDR1 and CDR2 sequences are SGHRS and YFSETQ. This CDR3 reads CASSLQGAYEQYF.

The gene calls are TRBV6-5 and TRBJ2-7; the D gene TCRdb calls, TRBD1, cannot be checked with no DNA. This CDR3 comprises 19 residues. Germline values: CDR1 MNHEY, CDR2 SVGAGI. The CDR3 loop reads CASSYLYATGGAPNYEQYF.

This chain joins TRBV9 and TRBJ2-1; TCRdb indicates TRBD1, and absent DNA this call remains unverified. CDR3 length equals 15 residues. Germline V gene sequence: CDR1 SGDLS, CDR2 YYNGEE. The CDR3 region is CASSAPSGGFNVQFF. Variable domain in full (rest from reference TRBV9 and TRBJ2-1): DSGVTQTPKHLITATGQRVTLRCSPRSGDLSVYWYQQSLDQGLQFLIQYYNGEERAKGNILERFSAQQFPDLHSELNLSSLELGDSALYFCASSAPSGGFNVQFFGPGTRLTVL.

The chain recombines TRBV19 with TRBJ1-5; absent DNA, TCRdb's TRBD1 call cannot be checked. CDR1 LNHDA and CDR2 SQIVND come from the germline V gene (reference sequence). CDR3 length: 15 residues. This CDR3 is CASSVIPRGGQPQHF.

This rearrangement joins TRBV7-2 to TRBJ2-7; the TRBD2 assignment by TCRdb is unverifiable without DNA. The CDR3 totals 20 residues. Germline V gene data show CDR1 as SGHTA and CDR2 as FQGNSA. Here the CDR3 reads CASSPAFALGGPIFSYEQYF.

The chain links TRBV12-3 or TRBV12-4 to TRBJ1-5. CDR3 length: 17 residues. The CDR3: CASTLPRSEDFYKPQHF.